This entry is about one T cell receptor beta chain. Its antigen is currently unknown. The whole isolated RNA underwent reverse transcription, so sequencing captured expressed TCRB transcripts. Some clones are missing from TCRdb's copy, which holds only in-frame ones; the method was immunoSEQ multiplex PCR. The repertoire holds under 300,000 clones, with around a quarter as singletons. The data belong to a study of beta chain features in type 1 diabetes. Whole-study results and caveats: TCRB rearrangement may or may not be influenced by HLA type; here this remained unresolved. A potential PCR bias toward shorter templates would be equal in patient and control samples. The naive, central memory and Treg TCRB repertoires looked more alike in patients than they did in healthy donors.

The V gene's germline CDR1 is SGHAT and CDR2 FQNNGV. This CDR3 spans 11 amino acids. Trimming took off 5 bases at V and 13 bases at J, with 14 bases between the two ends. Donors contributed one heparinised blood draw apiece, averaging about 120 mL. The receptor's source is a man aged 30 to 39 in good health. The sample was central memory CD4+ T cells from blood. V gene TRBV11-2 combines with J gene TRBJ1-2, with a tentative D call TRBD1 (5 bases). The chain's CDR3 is CASSPKGESTF. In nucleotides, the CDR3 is TGTGCCAGCAGCCCTAAAGGGGAAAGCACCTTC.